This T cell receptor (beta chain) stems from a study of cytomegalovirus exposure and HLA in healthy donors. Regarding the study as a whole: Reported findings show TCR beta sequences accurately forecast HLA-A and HLA-B alleles in most subjects.

A note on this clone: Antigen: not known.

60 Vbeta and 13 Jbeta primers were used in PCR. Sequencing was performed with immunoSEQ multiplex PCR; in TCRdb, only in-frame clones are kept and a portion is missing. The sample comprises some 160,000 clones, roughly 80% of which are singletons, and about 2% rests with the top ten. The CDR3 has 17 amino acids. Trimming pared 3 bases from V and 4 bases from J, leaving 25 bases between. CDR1 and CDR2 from the germline V gene are GTSNPN and SVGIG (reference sequence). Source material: PBMCs. The sequence derives from a male donor in good health and CMV-seronegative. The V call is TRBV30, the J call TRBJ2-7, with D tentatively TRBD1 (6 bases). This chain's CDR3 is CAWRQRRGSRPRYEQYF. The CDR3 bases are TGTGCCTGGAGACAAAGAAGGGGGAGTCGTCCCAGGTACGAGCAGTACTTC.